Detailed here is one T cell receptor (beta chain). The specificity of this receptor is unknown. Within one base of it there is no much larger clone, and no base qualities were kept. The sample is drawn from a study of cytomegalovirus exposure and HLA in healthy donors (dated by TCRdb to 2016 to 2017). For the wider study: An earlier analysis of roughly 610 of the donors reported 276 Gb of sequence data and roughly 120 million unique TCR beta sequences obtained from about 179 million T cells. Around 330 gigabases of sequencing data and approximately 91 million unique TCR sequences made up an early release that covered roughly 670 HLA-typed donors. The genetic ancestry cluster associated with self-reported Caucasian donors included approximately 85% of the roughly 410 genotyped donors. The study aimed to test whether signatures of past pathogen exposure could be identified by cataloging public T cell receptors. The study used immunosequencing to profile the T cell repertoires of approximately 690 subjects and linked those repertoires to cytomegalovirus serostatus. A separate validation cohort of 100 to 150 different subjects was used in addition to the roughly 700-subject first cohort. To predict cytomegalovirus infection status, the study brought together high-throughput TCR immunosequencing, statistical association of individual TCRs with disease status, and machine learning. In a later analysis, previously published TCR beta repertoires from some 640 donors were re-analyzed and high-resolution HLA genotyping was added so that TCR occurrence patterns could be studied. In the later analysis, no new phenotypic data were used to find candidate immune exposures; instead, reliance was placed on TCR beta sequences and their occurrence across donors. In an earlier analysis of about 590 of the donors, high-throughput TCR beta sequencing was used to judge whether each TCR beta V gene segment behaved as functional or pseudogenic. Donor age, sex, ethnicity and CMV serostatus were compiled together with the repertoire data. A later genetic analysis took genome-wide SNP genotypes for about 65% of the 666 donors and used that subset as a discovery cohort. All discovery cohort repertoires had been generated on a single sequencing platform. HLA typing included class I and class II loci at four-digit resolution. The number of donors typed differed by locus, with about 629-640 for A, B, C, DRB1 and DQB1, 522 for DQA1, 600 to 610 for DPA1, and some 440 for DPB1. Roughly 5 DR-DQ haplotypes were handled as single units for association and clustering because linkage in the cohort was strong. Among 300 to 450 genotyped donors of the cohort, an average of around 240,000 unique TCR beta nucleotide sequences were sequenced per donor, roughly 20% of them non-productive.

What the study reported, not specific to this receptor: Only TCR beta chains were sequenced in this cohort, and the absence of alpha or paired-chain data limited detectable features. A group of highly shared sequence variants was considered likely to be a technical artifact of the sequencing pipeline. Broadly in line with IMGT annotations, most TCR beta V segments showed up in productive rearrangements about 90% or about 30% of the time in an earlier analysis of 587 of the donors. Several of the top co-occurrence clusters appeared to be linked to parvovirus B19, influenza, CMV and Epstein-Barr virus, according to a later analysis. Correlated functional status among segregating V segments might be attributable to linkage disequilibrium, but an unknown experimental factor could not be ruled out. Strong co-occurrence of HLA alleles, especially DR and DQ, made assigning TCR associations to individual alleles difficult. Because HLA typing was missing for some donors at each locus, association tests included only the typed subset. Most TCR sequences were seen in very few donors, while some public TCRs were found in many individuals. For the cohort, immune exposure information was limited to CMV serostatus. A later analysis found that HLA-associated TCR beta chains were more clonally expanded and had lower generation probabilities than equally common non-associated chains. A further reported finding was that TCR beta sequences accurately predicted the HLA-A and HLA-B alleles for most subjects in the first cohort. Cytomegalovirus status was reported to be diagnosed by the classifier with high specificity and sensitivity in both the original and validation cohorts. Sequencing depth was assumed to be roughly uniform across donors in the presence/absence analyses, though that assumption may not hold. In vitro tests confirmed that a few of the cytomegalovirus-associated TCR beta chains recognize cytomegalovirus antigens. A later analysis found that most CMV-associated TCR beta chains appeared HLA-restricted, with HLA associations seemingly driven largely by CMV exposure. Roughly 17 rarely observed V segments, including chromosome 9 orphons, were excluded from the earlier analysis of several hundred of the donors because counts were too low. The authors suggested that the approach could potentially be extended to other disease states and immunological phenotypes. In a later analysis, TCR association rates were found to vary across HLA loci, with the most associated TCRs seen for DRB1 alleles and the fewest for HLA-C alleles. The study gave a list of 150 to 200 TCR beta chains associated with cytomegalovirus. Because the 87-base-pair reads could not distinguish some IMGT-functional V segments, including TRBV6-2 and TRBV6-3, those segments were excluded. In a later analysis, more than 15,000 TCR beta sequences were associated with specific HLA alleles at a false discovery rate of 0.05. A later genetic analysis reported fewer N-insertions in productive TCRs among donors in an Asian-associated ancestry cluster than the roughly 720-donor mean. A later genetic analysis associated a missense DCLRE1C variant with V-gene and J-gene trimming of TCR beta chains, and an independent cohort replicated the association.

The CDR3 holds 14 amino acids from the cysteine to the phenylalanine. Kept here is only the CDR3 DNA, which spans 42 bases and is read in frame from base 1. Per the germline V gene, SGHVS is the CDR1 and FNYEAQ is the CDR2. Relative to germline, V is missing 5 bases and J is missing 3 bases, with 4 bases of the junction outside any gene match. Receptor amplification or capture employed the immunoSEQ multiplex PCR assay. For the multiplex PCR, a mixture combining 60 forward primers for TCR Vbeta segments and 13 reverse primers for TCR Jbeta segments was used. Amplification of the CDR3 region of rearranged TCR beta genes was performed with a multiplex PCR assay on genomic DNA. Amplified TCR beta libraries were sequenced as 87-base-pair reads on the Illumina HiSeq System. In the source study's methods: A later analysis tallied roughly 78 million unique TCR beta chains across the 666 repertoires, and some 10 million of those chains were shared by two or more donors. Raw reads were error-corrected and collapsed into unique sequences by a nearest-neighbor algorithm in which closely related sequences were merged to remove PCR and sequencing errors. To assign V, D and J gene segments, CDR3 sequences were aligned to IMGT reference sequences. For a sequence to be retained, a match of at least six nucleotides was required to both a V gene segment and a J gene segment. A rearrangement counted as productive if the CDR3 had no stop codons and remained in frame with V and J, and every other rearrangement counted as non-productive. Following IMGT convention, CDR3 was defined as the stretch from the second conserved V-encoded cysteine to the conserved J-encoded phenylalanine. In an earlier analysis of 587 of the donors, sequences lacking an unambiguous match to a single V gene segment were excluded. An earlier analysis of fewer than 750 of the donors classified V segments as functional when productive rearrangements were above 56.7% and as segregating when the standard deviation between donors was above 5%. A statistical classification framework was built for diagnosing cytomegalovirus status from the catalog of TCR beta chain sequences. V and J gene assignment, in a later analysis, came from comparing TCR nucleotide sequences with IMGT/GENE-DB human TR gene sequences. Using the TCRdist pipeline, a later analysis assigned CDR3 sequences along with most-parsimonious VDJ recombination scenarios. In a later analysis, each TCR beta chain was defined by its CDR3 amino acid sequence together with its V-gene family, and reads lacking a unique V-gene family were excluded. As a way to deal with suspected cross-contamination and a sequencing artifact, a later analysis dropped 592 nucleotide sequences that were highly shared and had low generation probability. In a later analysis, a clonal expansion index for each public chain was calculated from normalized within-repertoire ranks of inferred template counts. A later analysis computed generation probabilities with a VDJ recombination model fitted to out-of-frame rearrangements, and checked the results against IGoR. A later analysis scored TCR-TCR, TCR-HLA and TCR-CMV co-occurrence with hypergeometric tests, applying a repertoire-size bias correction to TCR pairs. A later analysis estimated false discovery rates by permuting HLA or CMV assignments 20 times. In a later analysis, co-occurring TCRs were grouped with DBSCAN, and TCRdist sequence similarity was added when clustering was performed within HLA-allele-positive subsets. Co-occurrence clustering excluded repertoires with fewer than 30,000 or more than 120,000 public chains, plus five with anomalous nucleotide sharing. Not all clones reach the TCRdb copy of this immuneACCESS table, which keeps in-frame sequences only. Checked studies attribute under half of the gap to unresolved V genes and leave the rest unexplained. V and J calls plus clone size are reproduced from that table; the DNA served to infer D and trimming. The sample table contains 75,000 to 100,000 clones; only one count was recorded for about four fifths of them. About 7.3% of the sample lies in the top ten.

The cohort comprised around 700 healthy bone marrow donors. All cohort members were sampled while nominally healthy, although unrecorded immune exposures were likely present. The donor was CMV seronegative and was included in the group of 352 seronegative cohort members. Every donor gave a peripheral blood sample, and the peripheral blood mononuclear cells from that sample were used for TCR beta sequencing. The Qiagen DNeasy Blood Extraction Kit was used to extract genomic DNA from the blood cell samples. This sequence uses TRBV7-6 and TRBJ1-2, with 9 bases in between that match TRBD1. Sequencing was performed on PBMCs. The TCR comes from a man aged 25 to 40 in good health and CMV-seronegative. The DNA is TGTGCCAGCAGCATCCGGGACAGGGACTATGGCTACACCTTC. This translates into CASSIRDRDYGYTF.